The 32 T cell receptor beta chains presented below share a single source sample, sequenced in a study of cytomegalovirus exposure and HLA in healthy donors. Vbeta (60) and Jbeta (13) primers were used in the PCR. The assay was immunoSEQ multiplex PCR, and TCRdb's table has in-frame clones only and misses some. The data show tens of thousands of clones, 80% seen once. Material for sequencing was PBMCs. The receptors stem from a male donor in good health and CMV-seronegative.

V and J are TRBV27 and TRBJ2-3; D is ambiguous. CDR3 size: 15 residues. In germline, CDR1 is MNHEY, CDR2 SMNVEV (reference sequence). V was cut by 3 bases and J by 0 bases, with 10 bases left in between. In DNA form, the CDR3 reads TGTGCCAGCAGTTTTTCAAAAACTAGCACAGATACGCAGTATTTT. Amino acids: CASSFSKTSTDTQYF.

CDR3 sequence reads: CASSLQGRPWNQPQHF. CDR3 nucleotide sequence: TGTGCCAGCAGCTTGCAGGGAAGGCCATGGAATCAGCCCCAGCATTTT. The genes are TRBV5-6 and TRBJ1-5, with a possible D match to TRBD1 (5 bases). Trimming removed 1 base from V and 4 bases from J, with 15 bases in between. Germline V gene sequence: CDR1 SGHDT, CDR2 YYEEEE. The CDR3 is 16 amino acids.

The rearrangement links TRBV6-1 to TRBJ2-7, with 8 nucleotides matching TRBD1. From germline, CDR1 is MNHNS and CDR2 SASEGT. The CDR3 is 16 residues long. V was pared by 2 bases and J by 5 bases, with 11 bases of the junction left unmatched. This CDR3 reads CASSEYSAGGAHEQYF. CDR3 in DNA: TGTGCCAGCAGTGAATACTCGGCAGGGGGCGCGCACGAGCAGTACTTC.

J is TRBJ2-1 and V is TRBV4-2; 8 bases map to TRBD1. Germline V gives CDR1 LGHNA, CDR2 YNFKEQ. J was trimmed by 4 bases and V by 3 bases; bases with no gene match: 5. This CDR3 spans 15 amino acids. The CDR3: CASSQFRTGYNEQFF. CDR3 DNA sequence: TGTGCCAGCAGCCAGTTCAGGACAGGGTACAATGAGCAGTTCTTC.

V usage is TRBV9 and J usage is TRBJ1-1; D ambiguous. The germline CDR1 and CDR2 sequences are SGDLS and YYNGEE. Trimming cost V 0 bases and J 3 bases, with 12 bases left between them. The CDR3 totals 15 residues. CDR3 loop: CASSVDAMRDTEAFF. The CDR3 DNA sequence: TGTGCCAGCAGCGTAGATGCGATGAGGGACACTGAAGCTTTCTTT.

The chain carries TRBV7-9 and TRBJ2-3; 11 bases map to TRBD2. Germline V lookup: CDR1 SEHNR, CDR2 FQNEAQ (reference sequence). V was pared by 4 bases and J by 4 bases, with 10 bases of the junction left unmatched. This CDR3 contains 17 residues. The CDR3 coding sequence is TGTGCCAGCAGCTCGCCCCTAGCGGGGGGTTCCGCAGATACGCAGTATTTT. Residues: CASSSPLAGGSADTQYF.

The V call is TRBV7-2, the J call TRBJ2-3, with a tentative D call TRBD1 (5 bases). This CDR3 is built from 15 residues. Trimming took off 5 bases at V and 4 bases at J, with 16 bases between the two ends. Germline loops: CDR1 SGHTA, CDR2 FQGNSA. CDR3 amino acids: CASSPQGFGADTQYF. CDR3 coding DNA: TGTGCCAGCAGCCCTCAGGGTTTCGGCGCAGATACGCAGTATTTT.

This chain connects TRBV5-6 to TRBJ1-1, with 8 bases identical to TRBD1. Germline CDR1 and CDR2: SGHDT and YYEEEE. Germline trimming cut 4 bases from V and 0 bases from J; bases unmatched to any gene: 11. The CDR3 is made up of 17 amino acids. CDR3 region: CASSPQTGASMNTEAFF. The CDR3 DNA is TGTGCCAGCAGCCCACAGACAGGGGCTTCCATGAACACTGAAGCTTTCTTT.

The chain carries TRBV30 and TRBJ1-4; D remains ambiguous. Germline V gene data show CDR1 as GTSNPN and CDR2 as SVGIG (reference sequence). Deletions cut 0 bases from V and 9 bases from J, with 17 bases between. The CDR3 loop spans 15 amino acids. The CDR3 sequence: CAWSVYIRERQKLFF. CDR3 DNA sequence: TGTGCCTGGAGTGTATACATTAGGGAGCGCCAAAAACTGTTTTTT.

The rearrangement uses TRBV7-9 and TRBJ2-2; TRBD2 is a possible D gene (6 bases). The CDR3 runs 14 residues. Per the germline V gene, CDR1 is SEHNR and CDR2 is FQNEAQ (reference sequence). Trimming took 3 bases from V and 1 from J, leaving 6 bases between them. The CDR3 loop is CASSLGGNTGELFF. In DNA, the CDR3 is TGTGCCAGCAGCTTGGGGGGGAACACCGGGGAGCTGTTTTTT.

The chain links TRBV9 to TRBJ2-7, with 10 positions matching TRBD2. Germline CDR1 SGDLS, CDR2 YYNGEE. V shed 3 bases, J shed 7 bases, and the junction held 7 bases outside the gene matches. CDR3 length equals 14 residues. The CDR3 is CASSALLAGKEQYF. CDR3 sequence (DNA): TGTGCCAGCAGCGCTTTACTAGCGGGGAAGGAGCAGTACTTC.

The V and J genes are TRBV10-1 and TRBJ2-2; the match to TRBD2 covers 7 bases. The germline V gene has CDR1 WNHNN and CDR2 SYGVQD (reference sequence). The ends lost 6 bases at V and 5 bases at J; junction bases unmatched: 6. CDR3 length equals 14 residues. As DNA, the CDR3 is TGCGCCAGCAGACTGGGGGGAGGGACCGGGGAGCTGTTTTTT. This translates into CASRLGGGTGELFF.

A few counts support this clone. The gene calls are TRBV12-5 and TRBJ2-7, with 7 bases lining up with TRBD1. From germline, CDR1 is LGHNT and CDR2 FRNRAP. The CDR3 is made up of 14 amino acids. J lost 0 bases, V lost 4 bases, and 3 bases had no gene match. The DNA of the CDR3 is TGTGCTAGTGGTTCCGGGACAGACTCCTACGAGCAGTACTTC. Amino acid sequence: CASGSGTDSYEQYF.

The rearrangement joins TRBV29-1 to TRBJ2-2; 7 bases map to TRBD1. Germline CDR1 SQVTM, CDR2 ANQGSEA. There are 13 residues in the CDR3. V lost 4 bases, J lost 4 bases, and 3 bases stayed unmatched. The CDR3 loop is CSVATGATGELFF. The DNA of the CDR3 is TGCAGCGTTGCTACAGGGGCCACCGGGGAGCTGTTTTTT.

This clone has just a few counts. V gene TRBV4-2 combines with J gene TRBJ1-4; 9 bases align to TRBD1. Germline CDR1 LGHNA, CDR2 YNFKEQ. This CDR3 comprises 16 residues. Trimming took 1 base from V and 7 from J; bases not matched to a gene: 7. The DNA of the CDR3 is TGTGCCAGCAGCCAAGTAGGGACAGGGTACGGTGAAAAACTGTTTTTT. Amino acid sequence: CASSQVGTGYGEKLFF.

The chain employs TRBV6-1 and TRBJ1-1, with TRBD1 matching 7 bases. The V segment lost 6 bases and the J segment 1 base; nucleotides outside the gene matches: 2. This CDR3 has 13 amino acids. Germline V gene sequence: CDR1 MNHNS, CDR2 SASEGT. The CDR3 region has the DNA TGTGCCAGCAGCCACAGGGGGAACACTGAAGCTTTCTTT. Translating it yields CASSHRGNTEAFF.

In DNA, the CDR3 is TGCAGCGTGACGACCACTGGGCAGGGGGATGGCTACACCTTC. Translating it yields CSVTTTGQGDGYTF. The chain has TRBV29-1 and TRBJ1-2; 7 nucleotides agree with TRBD1. Germline V lookup: CDR1 SQVTM, CDR2 ANQGSEA. The trim removed 6 bases at V and 6 bases at J, leaving 13 bases unmatched. The CDR3 consists of 14 residues.

There are a few counts of this clone. This chain connects TRBV4-1 to TRBJ1-1, with D tentatively TRBD1 (5 bases). The V and J ends lost 6 bases and 0 bases respectively, with 8 bases between them. Germline lookup yields CDR1 MGHRA and CDR2 YSYEKL. The CDR3 is made up of 13 amino acids. The CDR3 loop reads CASRPTVNTEAFF. As DNA, the CDR3 is TGCGCCAGCAGACCGACAGTGAACACTGAAGCTTTCTTT.

The V call is TRBV5-8, the J call TRBJ2-7; TRBD1 matches 10 bases. The germline V gene encodes CDR1 SGHTS and CDR2 YDEGEE. This CDR3 has 15 amino acids. With 4 bases clipped from V and 1 base from J, the junction kept 5 bases outside the gene matches. CDR3 DNA sequence: TGTGCCAGCAGCCGCCCGGGACAGGGGTCCTACGAGCAGTACTTC. Translating it yields CASSRPGQGSYEQYF.

The rearrangement joins TRBV11-2 to TRBJ2-3, with 7 nucleotides matching TRBD2. Germline values: CDR1 SGHAT, CDR2 FQNNGV. The trim removed 5 bases at V and 2 bases at J, leaving 7 bases unmatched. This CDR3 is built from 15 residues. The CDR3 loop reads CASSPRGGTTDTQYF. CDR3 nucleotide sequence: TGTGCCAGCAGCCCCCGCGGGGGAACCACAGATACGCAGTATTTT.

Points on this clone: One junction end disagrees with the germline gene, perhaps due to a read error. This sequence joins TRBV7-9 and TRBJ1-2; the D is unclear. Germline lookup yields CDR1 SEHNR and CDR2 FQNEAQ (reference sequence). CDR3 length: 14 amino acids. This CDR3 is CSSTPQEGPGGYTF. The CDR3 coding sequence is TGTTCCAGCACCCCCCAAGAGGGCCCGGGTGGCTACACCTTC.

In regard to this clone: Other nucleotide sequences in the sample specify the same CDR3. The chain combines TRBV30 with TRBJ1-1, with D maybe TRBD1 (5 bases). The CDR3 is 13 amino acids. V was cut by 0 bases and J by 1 base, with 6 bases left in between. Germline V CDR1 and CDR2: GTSNPN, SVGIG (reference sequence). The CDR3: CAWSVGGNTEAFF. The CDR3 nucleotides read TGTGCCTGGAGTGTCGGGGGGAACACTGAAGCTTTCTTT.

The chain has TRBV7-9 and TRBJ1-1; D not certain. Looked up from germline, CDR1 is SEHNR and CDR2 is FQNEAQ (reference sequence). With 1 base removed from V and 2 bases from J, the gap between germline ends came to 5 bases. The CDR3 is 13 amino acids. Written as DNA, the CDR3 is TGTGCCAGCAGCTTAGTTATCAACACTGAAGCTTTCTTT. Translating gives CASSLVINTEAFF.

This chain links TRBV7-2 with TRBJ2-1; 7 bases align to TRBD1. The CDR3 consists of 15 residues. CDR1 and CDR2 (germline): SGHTA, FQGNSA. Unmatched junction bases numbered 9, after V lost 4 bases and J lost 6 bases. The CDR3 DNA sequence: TGTGCCAGCAGCTCCCCCCTTAAGGGGGCCAATGAGCAGTTCTTC. This gives the protein CASSSPLKGANEQFF. Using reference TRBV7-2 and TRBJ2-1 for the parts outside the CDR3, the full variable domain is GAGVSQSPSNKVTEKGKDVELRCDPISGHTALYWYRQSLGQGLEFLIYFQGNSAPDKSGLPSDRFSAERTGGSVSTLTIQRTQQEDSAVYLCASSSPLKGANEQFFGPGTRLTVL.

The rearrangement uses TRBV4-1 and TRBJ1-2; 7 bases agree with TRBD1. Germline CDR1 and CDR2: MGHRA and YSYEKL. The trim removed 1 base at V and 5 bases at J, leaving 10 bases unmatched. The CDR3 covers 16 residues. The CDR3 DNA reads as TGCGCCAGCAGCCAAGTTTTGAACAGGGGTAAATATGGCTACACCTTC. Protein product: CASSQVLNRGKYGYTF.

The rearrangement uses TRBV4-2 and TRBJ2-2, with 7 bases that match TRBD2. The CDR3 has 16 amino acids. The germline V gene encodes CDR1 LGHNA and CDR2 YNFKEQ. The ends lost 0 bases at V and 1 base at J; junction bases unmatched: 2. Written as DNA, the CDR3 is TGTGCCAGCAGCCAAGATCCGGGGGGGAACACCGGGGAGCTGTTTTTT. Residues: CASSQDPGGNTGELFF.

V usage is TRBV10-3 and J usage is TRBJ1-2; a possible D gene is TRBD1 (6 bases). Trimming stripped 6 bases from V and 7 bases from J, with 18 bases between. The CDR3 is 14 amino acids. In germline, CDR1 is ENHRY, CDR2 SYGVKD. CDR3 protein: CAIREGGRVGGYTF. The CDR3 coding sequence is TGTGCCATCAGGGAAGGGGGACGGGTCGGTGGCTACACCTTC.

This rearrangement joins TRBV10-3 to TRBJ1-6, with TRBD1 as a possible D gene (5 bases). CDR3 size: 13 residues. CDR1 and CDR2 from the germline V gene are ENHRY and SYGVKD. Trimming took off 5 bases at V and 7 bases at J, with 9 bases between the two ends. In nucleotides, the CDR3 is TGTGCCATCAGTCAGGGTACCAATTCACCCCTCCACTTT. Its translation is CAISQGTNSPLHF.

This clone has just a few counts. The chain employs TRBV18 and TRBJ1-1, with D possibly matching TRBD1 (6 bases). V was pared by 1 base and J by 1 base, with 10 bases between. Per germline, CDR1 KGHSH and CDR2 LQKENI. CDR3 length: 15 amino acids. The CDR3 nucleotides read TGTGCCAGCTCACCACTCCAACAGGGGAACACTGAAGCTTTCTTT. Translating gives CASSPLQQGNTEAFF.

The CDR3 bases are TGTGCCAGCAGCTTAGATTCGGGGATCTCTGGAAACACCATATATTTT. Translation gives CASSLDSGISGNTIYF. The chain employs TRBV7-2 and TRBJ1-3; D gene unclear. The CDR3 length is 16 residues. Looked up from germline, CDR1 is SGHTA and CDR2 is FQGNSA. Trimming left V 1 base short and J 0 bases short, with 10 bases between.

The chain joins TRBV2 to TRBJ1-6; weak D call: TRBD1 (6 bases). The CDR3 runs 17 residues. Germline CDR1 and CDR2: SNHLY and FYNNEI. Trimming removed 6 bases from V and 0 bases from J, with 15 bases in between. CDR3 loop: CASRRGRGSSYNSPLHF. The CDR3 DNA sequence: TGTGCCAGCAGGAGGGGCAGGGGTAGCTCCTATAATTCACCCCTCCACTTT.

This chain joins TRBV6-5 and TRBJ1-2; 8 positions agree with TRBD1. Germline lookup yields CDR1 MNHEY and CDR2 SVGAGI. CDR3 length: 14 amino acids. V shed 2 bases, J shed 8 bases, and the junction held 7 bases outside the gene matches. The CDR3, as DNA: TGTGCCAGCAGTTACGCCCAGGGGGCGCGCGGCTACACCTTC. Translation gives CASSYAQGARGYTF.